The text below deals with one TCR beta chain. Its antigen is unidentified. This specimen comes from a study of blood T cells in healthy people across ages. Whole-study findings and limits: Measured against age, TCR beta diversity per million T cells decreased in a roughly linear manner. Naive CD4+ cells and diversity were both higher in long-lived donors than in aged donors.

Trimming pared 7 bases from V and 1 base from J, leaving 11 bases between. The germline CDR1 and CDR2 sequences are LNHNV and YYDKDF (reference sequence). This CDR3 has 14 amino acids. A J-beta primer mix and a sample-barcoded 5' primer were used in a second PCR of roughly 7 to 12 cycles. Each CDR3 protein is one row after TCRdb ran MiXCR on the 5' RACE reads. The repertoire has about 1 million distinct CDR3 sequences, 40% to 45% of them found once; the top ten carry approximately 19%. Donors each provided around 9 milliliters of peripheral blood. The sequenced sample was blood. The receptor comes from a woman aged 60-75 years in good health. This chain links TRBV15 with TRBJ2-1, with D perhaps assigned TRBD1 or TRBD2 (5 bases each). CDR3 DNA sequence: TGTGCCACCAAGGGGAGCGGTTCCTACAATGAGCAGTTCTTC. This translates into CATKGSGSYNEQFF.